One sample yielded the 24 T cell receptor beta chains listed below, sequenced in a study of vaccination effects on CD4 cells after COVID-19 (dated by TCRdb to the early 2020s). The library was produced with the immunoSEQ multiplex PCR assay. Drawn from immuneACCESS, this table holds only the in-frame rearrangements with V and J called that TCRdb kept. Clones are partly lost; checked studies trace under half to an unresolved V gene and leave the rest unexplained. For this sample the table gives roughly 31,000 clones, of which 70% were detected only once. The top ten clones comprise approximately 3.6% of the sample. After less than 13 days of culture, CD4+ T cells were isolated with the EasySep CD4+ T cell isolation kit. No antigen is known for these receptors. The sequencing used CD4+ T cells from PBMCs cultured without peptide, collected before COVID-19 vaccination. The receptors derive from a human donor who received a COVID-19 vaccine.

In this sample, this clone is medium-sized. V is TRBV4-2 and J is TRBJ1-3; TRBD1 matches 7 bases. Germline assignment: CDR1 LGHNA and CDR2 YNFKEQ. Unmatched junction bases numbered 5, after V lost 0 bases and J lost 0 bases. The length of the CDR3 is 17 residues. The CDR3 here is CASSQDARGGSGNTIYF. Here the CDR3 DNA reads TGTGCCAGCAGCCAAGATGCCAGGGGGGGCTCTGGAAACACCATATATTTT.

This rearrangement joins TRBV6-5 to TRBJ1-2, with TRBD1 matching 9 bases. V lost 5 bases and J lost 2; bases outside the gene matches: 6. This CDR3 has 15 residues. CDR1 is MNHEY and CDR2 is SVGAGI in the germline V gene. The CDR3 nucleotides read TGTGCCAGCAGTAGTCGACAGGGGGGCAACTATGGCTACACCTTC. Protein product: CASSSRQGGNYGYTF.

J is TRBJ1-3 and V is TRBV6-1; D remains ambiguous. With 1 base removed from V and 0 bases from J, the gap between germline ends came to 10 bases. The CDR3 consists of 16 residues. Germline V gene lookup returns CDR1 MNHNS and CDR2 SASEGT. CDR3 amino acids: CASSEVESFSGNTIYF. The CDR3 nucleotides read TGTGCCAGCAGTGAAGTGGAGTCCTTCTCTGGAAACACCATATATTTT.

CDR3 loop: CASSPETGRSGNTIYF. DNA for the CDR3: TGTGCCAGCAGCCCCGAGACAGGGCGATCTGGAAACACCATATATTTT. V usage is TRBV13 and J usage is TRBJ1-3, with 7 bases identical to TRBD1. The V segment lost 5 bases and the J segment 1 base; nucleotides outside the gene matches: 8. CDR1 PRHDT and CDR2 FYEKMQ come from the germline V gene (reference sequence). This CDR3 spans 16 amino acids.

In DNA, the CDR3 is TGCGCCAGCAGCCCAGACGGGAGCACAGATACGCAGTATTTT. Translated: CASSPDGSTDTQYF. This rearrangement joins TRBV5-1 to TRBJ2-3; D gene ambiguous. CDR3 length equals 14 residues. V was shortened by 4 bases and J by 0 bases, with 9 bases between the two germline ends. From germline, CDR1 is SGHRS and CDR2 YFSETQ.

This clone was found once. The chain joins TRBV12-3 or TRBV12-4 to TRBJ2-5; 10 bases align to TRBD1. The CDR3 sequence is 13 residues long. V gave up 4 bases and J gave up 7 bases; unmatched junction bases: 3. In nucleotides, the CDR3 is TGTGCCAGCAGTTCCGGACAGGGGGGGACCCAGTACTTC. Residues: CASSSGQGGTQYF.

This chain connects TRBV4-1 to TRBJ1-4, with D possibly TRBD1 on 6 matching bases. CDR3 length: 13 amino acids. The V gene's germline CDR1 is MGHRA and CDR2 YSYEKL. Between the trimmed V and J ends, which lost 8 bases and 10 bases, there was a span of 17 bases. The CDR3 DNA reads as TGCGCCAGCGGGACACTTGCGGCGGGAAAACTGTTTTTT. Translation gives CASGTLAAGKLFF.

V and J are TRBV3-1 (or the pseudogene TRBV3-2) and TRBJ2-7; 12 bases agree with TRBD1. Germline values: CDR1 LGHDT, CDR2 YNNKEL (reference sequence). The CDR3 extends over 16 amino acids. The ends lost 2 bases at V and 4 bases at J; junction bases unmatched: 6. The CDR3 DNA sequence: TGTGCCAGCAGCCAATACCCGGGACAGGGGGCATACGAGCAGTACTTC. Its protein is CASSQYPGQGAYEQYF.

This chain joins TRBV5-1 and TRBJ2-7, with D uncertain. The CDR3 is 12 amino acids. Germline lookup yields CDR1 SGHRS and CDR2 YFSETQ. Trimming cost V 4 bases and J 3 bases, with 8 bases left between them. DNA for the CDR3: TGCGCCAGCAGCCCCCGAGGCTACGAGCAGTACTTC. Translation gives CASSPRGYEQYF.

This clone was picked up a small number of times. The J gene is TRBJ1-5, the V gene TRBV15; D possibly corresponds to TRBD1 (5 bases). CDR1 is LNHNV and CDR2 is YYDKDF in the germline V gene (reference sequence). Trimming left V 0 bases short and J 5 bases short, with 11 bases between. CDR3 size: 15 residues. The CDR3 bases are TGTGCCACCAGCAGAGATCAAGGGGCCTATCAGCCCCAGCATTTT. This codes for CATSRDQGAYQPQHF.

The chain employs TRBV21-1 and TRBJ1-6. TRBV21-1 is marked as a pseudogene. The CDR3 is made up of 17 amino acids. CDR3 DNA sequence: TGTGCCAGCAGCAAAGGGGGTTGTCGCTCCTATAATTCACCCCTCCACTTT. The encoded protein is CASSKGGCRSYNSPLHF.

The DNA of the CDR3 is TGTGCCAGCAGCTTATTCGGGGGCCCGAACACTGAAGCTTTCTTT. Protein: CASSLFGGPNTEAFF. This chain connects TRBV11-3 to TRBJ1-1; tentatively, D is TRBD1 (6 bases). Germline V gene data show CDR1 as SGHNT and CDR2 as YENEEA. V lost 2 bases and J 1 base, leaving 11 bases between the germline ends. CDR3 length equals 15 residues.

CDR3 coding DNA: TGTGCCAGCAGTATGACTAGCGGGAAATTCCCCCAGTACTTC. This translates into CASSMTSGKFPQYF. The rearrangement joins TRBV11-2 to TRBJ2-5; TRBD2 matches 11 bases. Germline lookup yields CDR1 SGHAT and CDR2 FQNNGV. This CDR3 contains 14 residues. V gave up 6 bases and J gave up 9 bases; unmatched junction bases: 9.

V usage is TRBV2 and J usage is TRBJ1-2; D unresolved. This CDR3 contains 12 residues. V was cut by 3 bases and J by 4 bases, with 6 bases left in between. Germline V gene data show CDR1 as SNHLY and CDR2 as FYNNEI. The CDR3 region has the DNA TGTGCCAGCAGTGAGAGCTTCTATGGCTACACCTTC. This codes for CASSESFYGYTF.

Remarks on this clone: Other DNA variants within this sample encode the same CDR3. This sequence joins TRBV11-3 and TRBJ2-1, with D maybe TRBD2 (6 bases). This CDR3 is 18 amino acids long. Germline CDR1 and CDR2: SGHNT and YENEEA. The germline V and J ends were trimmed by 0 bases and 0 bases, with 15 bases remaining between them. In DNA form, the CDR3 reads TGTGCCAGCAGCTTAGATCAGGGAGGTTCCAGCTCCTACAATGAGCAGTTCTTC. It codes for CASSLDQGGSSSYNEQFF.

The chain carries TRBV7-6 and TRBJ2-3; D is uncertain. Trimming removed 0 bases from V and 0 bases from J, with 7 bases in between. This CDR3 is 15 amino acids long. The germline V gene has CDR1 SGHVS and CDR2 FNYEAQ. The CDR3 spells CASSLAGASTDTQYF. For the CDR3, the DNA is TGTGCCAGCAGCTTAGCTGGAGCTAGCACAGATACGCAGTATTTT.

The chain joins TRBV6-5 to TRBJ1-2; possible D gene TRBD1, 5 bases. CDR1 and CDR2 from the germline V gene are MNHEY and SVGAGI. CDR3 length: 16 amino acids. Trimming shortened V by 4 bases and J by 0 bases, and 15 bases separated the two germline ends. DNA of the CDR3: TGTGCCAGCAGTTCCCTCGACAGACCAGCTAACTATGGCTACACCTTC. It specifies CASSSLDRPANYGYTF.

The chain is built from TRBV2 and TRBJ1-1; possible D gene TRBD1, 6 bases. Trimming stripped 2 bases from V and 1 base from J, with 8 bases between. The CDR3 has 14 amino acids. From germline, CDR1 is SNHLY and CDR2 FYNNEI. Here the CDR3 DNA reads TGTGCCAGCAGTGAACGACAGGAGAACACTGAAGCTTTCTTT. Translation gives CASSERQENTEAFF.

The chain combines TRBV5-1 with TRBJ2-3; 10 positions match TRBD2. The CDR3 consists of 14 residues. V shed 3 bases, J shed 4 bases, and the junction held 2 bases outside the gene matches. The germline gives CDR1 SGHRS, CDR2 YFSETQ. This chain's CDR3 is CASSWLAGADTQYF. Here the CDR3 DNA reads TGCGCCAGCAGCTGGCTAGCGGGGGCAGATACGCAGTATTTT.

The chain joins TRBV9 to TRBJ2-3; 7 bases agree with TRBD2. This CDR3 region has 16 residues. Per the germline V gene, CDR1 is SGDLS and CDR2 is YYNGEE. V lost 3 bases to trimming and J lost 2 bases; unmatched junction nucleotides: 9. CDR3 bases: TGTGCCAGCAGCGCCGGACTAGAGGTAATCACAGATACGCAGTATTTT. Its translation: CASSAGLEVITDTQYF.

The chain carries TRBV18 and TRBJ2-1, with a possible D match to TRBD1 (5 bases). CDR3 length: 16 residues. CDR1 is KGHSH and CDR2 is LQKENI in the germline V gene. The ends were cut back, 0 bases at V and 9 bases at J, with 18 bases in the middle. The CDR3 is CASSPPNQGAVGEQFF. The DNA of the CDR3 is TGTGCCAGCTCACCACCGAATCAAGGGGCTGTAGGTGAGCAGTTCTTC.

The chain employs TRBV3-1 (or the pseudogene TRBV3-2) and TRBJ2-1; D possibly matches TRBD1 or TRBD2 (5 bases each). Trimming pared 0 bases from V and 2 bases from J, leaving 11 bases between. Germline CDR1 is LGHDT and CDR2 is YNNKEL (reference sequence). The CDR3 runs to 16 residues. The DNA for the CDR3 is TGTGCCAGCAGCCAAGAAATCTGGGGGACCTACAATGAGCAGTTCTTC. Translation: CASSQEIWGTYNEQFF.

The rearrangement links TRBV9 to TRBJ1-3; D gene unclear. Trimming took 1 base from V and 0 from J, leaving 8 bases between them. CDR1 and CDR2 from the germline V gene are SGDLS and YYNGEE. The CDR3 is 15 amino acids. In nucleotides, the CDR3 is TGTGCCAGCAGCGTAAGGTCAGGCTCTGGAAACACCATATATTTT. Translating it yields CASSVRSGSGNTIYF.

The chain links TRBV6-1 to TRBJ2-2, with D unresolved. The CDR3 totals 15 residues. Germline CDR1 is MNHNS and CDR2 is SASEGT. V gave up 2 bases and J gave up 0 bases, with 7 bases separating them. The CDR3 sequence: CASSERAANTGELFF. CDR3 in DNA: TGTGCCAGCAGTGAAAGGGCAGCGAACACCGGGGAGCTGTTTTTT.